Each of the 14 T cell receptor beta chains below was sequenced from the same sample in a study of blood T cell repertoires in COVID-19. This table comes from immunoSEQ multiplex PCR, and its TCRdb copy is limited to in-frame clones, with some not included. Among about 180,000 clones listed, about 88% were seen once. The sequenced sample was peripheral blood. The receptors were sampled from a woman aged 25 to 39 with active or convalescent COVID-19.

The chain recombines TRBV6-6 with TRBJ2-1, with a tentative D call TRBD2 (6 bases). The CDR3 has 14 residues. Germline V CDR1 and CDR2: MNHNY, SVGAGI (reference sequence). The V and J ends lost 4 bases and 3 bases respectively, with 10 bases between them. CDR3 sequence (DNA): TGTGCCAGCAGTTCTACCGGGAGCTACAATGAGCAGTTCTTC. Protein sequence: CASSSTGSYNEQFF.

V and J are TRBV19 and TRBJ2-7; maybe TRBD2 (6 bases). Germline lookup yields CDR1 LNHDA and CDR2 SQIVND (reference sequence). The CDR3 totals 16 residues. V lost 4 bases, J lost 0 bases, and 16 bases lay in between. The CDR3 coding sequence is TGTGCCAGTAGTAAAGGCGGGGCAGTCTCCTCCTACGAGCAGTACTTC. Encoded protein: CASSKGGAVSSYEQYF.

This clone was counted once. This chain links TRBV5-8 with TRBJ2-2; TRBD2 matches 10 bases. This CDR3 contains 19 residues. Trimming at V came to 2 bases and at J to 3 bases, leaving 13 bases not matched to a gene. CDR1 and CDR2 (germline): SGHTS, YDEGEE. CDR3 DNA sequence: TGTGCCAGCAGCTTTTTGCCGCTAGCGGGAGAAAGTGACACCGGGGAGCTGTTTTTT. Encoded protein: CASSFLPLAGESDTGELFF. The full variable domain, rest sourced from reference TRBV5-8 and TRBJ2-2, is EAGVTQSPTHLIKTRGQQATLRCSPISGHTSVYWYQQALGLGLQFLLWYDEGEERNRGNFPPRFSGRQFPNYSSELNVNALELEDSALYLCASSFLPLAGESDTGELFFGEGSRLTVL.

The chain uses TRBV7-9 and TRBJ2-7, with TRBD1 matching over 8 bases. Germline CDR1 SEHNR, CDR2 FQNEAQ (reference sequence). CDR3 length equals 15 residues. The trim removed 2 bases at V and 4 bases at J, leaving 7 bases unmatched. CDR3 nucleotides: TGTGCCAGCAGCTTAAGCAGGGGGCACGGGTACGAGCAGTACTTC. Protein: CASSLSRGHGYEQYF.

The chain couples TRBV3-1 (or the pseudogene TRBV3-2) to TRBJ1-4, with 7 positions matching TRBD1. Germline V lookup: CDR1 LGHDT, CDR2 YNNKEL (reference sequence). V shed 1 base and J 4 bases; nucleotides not matched to a gene: 6. CDR3 length: 16 residues. This CDR3 reads CASSQVTRGDNEKLFF. CDR3 bases: TGTGCCAGCAGCCAAGTGACCAGGGGGGATAATGAAAAACTGTTTTTT.

The V call is TRBV29-1, the J call TRBJ1-4; 11 positions match TRBD1. CDR1 is SQVTM, CDR2 ANQGSEA, per germline. CDR3 size: 13 residues. Germline trimming cut 4 bases from V and 7 bases from J; bases unmatched to any gene: 2. CDR3 region: CSVGGTGGEKLFF. In DNA form, the CDR3 reads TGCAGCGTTGGCGGGACAGGGGGTGAAAAACTGTTTTTT.

J is TRBJ1-3 and V is TRBV5-5; 7 nucleotides align to TRBD1. With V trimmed by 0 bases and J by 4 bases, 1 base remained unmatched. The CDR3 length is 14 residues. Looked up from germline, CDR1 is SGHKS and CDR2 is YYEKEE (reference sequence). This CDR3 is CASSLATGGNTIYF. CDR3 bases: TGTGCCAGCAGCTTGGCGACAGGGGGAAACACCATATATTTT.

This clone was counted a few times. This sequence joins TRBV10-1 and TRBJ2-1; 10 nucleotides match TRBD2. This CDR3 has 15 residues. The germline CDR1 and CDR2 sequences are WNHNN and SYGVQD (reference sequence). With 3 bases clipped from V and 2 bases from J, the junction kept 1 base outside the gene matches. The CDR3 coding sequence is TGCGCCAGCAGTGAAGGACTAGCGGCCTACAATGAGCAGTTCTTC. Translating gives CASSEGLAAYNEQFF.

The rearrangement joins TRBV28 to TRBJ1-5; TRBD1 aligns across 12 bases. V shed 6 bases, J shed 6 bases, and the junction held 6 bases outside the gene matches. This CDR3 is built from 15 residues. Looked up from germline, CDR1 is MDHEN and CDR2 is SYDVKM. CDR3 sequence: CASSPGTGGSQPQHF. The DNA for the CDR3 is TGTGCCAGCAGCCCCGGGACAGGGGGCAGTCAGCCCCAGCATTTT.

J is TRBJ1-4 and V is TRBV6-5, with TRBD1 matching 9 bases. CDR1 MNHEY and CDR2 SVGAGI come from the germline V gene. Trimming cost V 7 bases and J 4 bases; bases outside gene matches: 7. The CDR3 spans 15 residues. The CDR3 spells CASTRRTGDNEKLFF. CDR3 bases: TGTGCCAGCACCAGACGGACAGGGGATAATGAAAAACTGTTTTTT.

The genes are TRBV19 and TRBJ1-2, with 7 bases lining up with TRBD1. The CDR3 sequence is 18 residues long. Germline trimming cut 3 bases from V and 1 base from J; bases unmatched to any gene: 14. Germline V gene sequence: CDR1 LNHDA, CDR2 SQIVND (reference sequence). The CDR3 region is CASSMRTGTVILNYGYTF. The CDR3 coding sequence is TGTGCCAGTAGTATGCGTACCGGGACAGTGATTCTTAACTATGGCTACACCTTC. The full variable domain, its missing parts supplied by reference TRBV19 and TRBJ1-2, is DGGITQSPKYLFRKEGQNVTLSCEQNLNHDAMYWYRQDPGQGLRLIYYSQIVNDFQKGDIAEGYSVSREKKESFPLTVTSAQKNPTAFYLCASSMRTGTVILNYGYTFGSGTRLTVV.

The CDR3 coding sequence is TGTGCCAGCAGTTACTCTCCAGGGCCCCAGACTGAAGCTTTCTTT. It encodes CASSYSPGPQTEAFF. The chain uses TRBV6-5 and TRBJ1-1; D might be TRBD1 (5 bases). Germline CDR1 reads MNHEY; CDR2 reads SVGAGI. V lost 0 bases and J 5 bases, leaving 13 bases between the germline ends. The CDR3 contains 15 residues.

The CDR3 protein is CASSQDRFWSPLHF. CDR3 coding DNA: TGTGCCAGCAGCCAAGATCGGTTTTGGTCACCCCTCCACTTT. V is TRBV14 and J is TRBJ1-6; D uncertain. From germline, CDR1 is SGHDN and CDR2 FVKESK. Trimming left V 0 bases short and J 10 bases short, with 10 bases between. The CDR3 runs to 14 residues.

This chain connects TRBV7-2 to TRBJ1-3; D is uncertain. The germline V and J ends were trimmed by 2 bases and 4 bases, with 15 bases remaining between them. The CDR3 covers 16 residues. Germline values: CDR1 SGHTA, CDR2 FQGNSA. CDR3 DNA: TGTGCCAGCAGCTTAACCGGTTTCTTCTCCGGAAACACCATATATTTT. Translation: CASSLTGFFSGNTIYF.